These 26 T cell receptor beta chains were all obtained from the same sample, sequenced in a study of identical twins. Each CDR3 protein gets one entry after TCRdb re-called the 5' RACE reads with MiXCR. This sample has about 190,000 distinct CDR3 sequences, with 15% to 20% found just once. These same records also appear under a second study, on T cells expressing NK-cell markers.

The sequenced sample was CD8+ T cells sorted from blood. The receptors originated from a woman aged 18 to 35 in good health.

The chain couples TRBV10-3 to TRBJ2-1; 7 bases fit TRBD2. The V gene end was trimmed by 0 bases and the J gene end by 2 bases; junction bases not matched to a gene: 7. CDR1 is ENHRY and CDR2 is SYGVKD in the germline V gene. This CDR3 comprises 17 residues. CDR3 in DNA: TGTGCCATCAGTGAGTCCCAGCGGGGTCACCCCTACAATGAGCAGTTCTTC. The encoded protein is CAISESQRGHPYNEQFF.

The V and J genes are TRBV7-8 and TRBJ2-5; D may match TRBD1 or TRBD2 (5 bases each). V dropped 2 bases and J dropped 7 bases, with 17 bases sitting between them. CDR1 is SGHVS, CDR2 FQNEAQ, per germline. This CDR3 comprises 15 residues. The CDR3 DNA reads as TGTGCCAGCAGCTTACGGGACGTAAACCGAGGGACCCAGTACTTC. Residues: CASSLRDVNRGTQYF.

The sample holds one count of this clonotype. The rearrangement links TRBV3-1 to TRBJ1-4; 9 positions agree with TRBD1. The ends lost 4 bases at V and 8 bases at J; junction bases unmatched: 8. The V gene's germline CDR1 is LGHDT and CDR2 YNNKEL (reference sequence). The CDR3 is 15 amino acids. CDR3 coding DNA: TGTGCCAGCAGCCCTCCTGTGACAGGGGGAGAAAAACTGTTTTTT. The encoded protein is CASSPPVTGGEKLFF.

This clonotype turned up a few times. The chain recombines TRBV12-3 or TRBV12-4 with TRBJ2-2, with no clear D. CDR3 length: 16 amino acids. The V end lost 3 bases, the J end lost 4 bases, and 15 bases lay between the germline ends. DNA of the CDR3: TGTGCCAGCAGTTTCCGGTCGGGCGACCCCACCGGGGAGCTGTTTTTT. Amino acids: CASSFRSGDPTGELFF.

The CDR3 DNA reads TGTGCCAGCAGTTTAACCCCGGGAGGGCAAGCTTACGAGCAGTACTTC. It yields the protein CASSLTPGGQAYEQYF. This chain links TRBV27 with TRBJ2-7; the match to TRBD2 covers 8 bases. The ends lost 2 bases at V and 4 bases at J; junction bases unmatched: 10. The V gene's germline CDR1 is MNHEY and CDR2 SMNVEV (reference sequence). This CDR3 comprises 16 residues.

The chain combines TRBV6-2 or TRBV6-3 with TRBJ2-7; D is ambiguous. Trimming pared 4 bases from V and 2 bases from J, leaving 12 bases between. The germline V gene encodes CDR1 MNHEY and CDR2 SVGEGT. The CDR3 consists of 14 residues. CDR3 sequence: CASSSLPATYEQYF. The CDR3, as DNA: TGTGCCAGCAGTTCACTCCCGGCTACCTACGAGCAGTACTTC.

The V call is TRBV4-1, the J call TRBJ2-7; D remains unclear. Germline-derived CDR1 and CDR2 are MGHRA and YSYEKL. V was cut by 0 bases and J by 7 bases, with 19 bases left in between. The CDR3 runs to 16 residues. The DNA of the CDR3 is TGCGCCAGCAGCCAAGAGTGGCAGCAGACCTACGCGGAGCAGTACTTC. Its protein product is CASSQEWQQTYAEQYF.

This clonotype was seen many times. V is TRBV12-3 or TRBV12-4 and J is TRBJ2-4; a possible D gene is TRBD1 (6 bases). The CDR3 has 13 amino acids. Trimming took 7 bases from V and 2 from J, leaving 9 bases between them. In nucleotides, the CDR3 is TGTGCCAGCACTGGGACACCCAAAAACATTCAGTACTTC. This sequence encodes CASTGTPKNIQYF.

This clonotype was seen ten or more times. V gene TRBV12-3 or TRBV12-4 combines with J gene TRBJ2-3; unclear D gene. The CDR3 is 14 amino acids. Trimming removed 2 bases at V and 4 bases at J, with 10 bases between. The CDR3 sequence is CASSLRVAADTQYF. CDR3 DNA: TGTGCCAGCAGTTTAAGAGTCGCCGCAGATACGCAGTATTTT.

A few counts support this clonotype. The chain recombines TRBV5-1 with TRBJ1-2, with a tentative D call TRBD1 (6 bases). The CDR3 runs to 13 residues. Trimming stripped 5 bases from V and 6 bases from J, with 14 bases between. Germline V gene data show CDR1 as SGHRS and CDR2 as YFSETQ. The CDR3 sequence is CASRWTEVHGYTF. CDR3 bases: TGCGCCAGCAGATGGACAGAAGTCCATGGCTACACCTTC.

This clonotype was detected many times. The chain combines TRBV4-3 with TRBJ2-7, with D possibly matching TRBD2 (5 bases). CDR1 and CDR2 (germline): LGHNA, YSLEER. V was pared by 0 bases and J by 6 bases, with 12 bases between. The CDR3 is 14 amino acids. The CDR3 spells CASSQDSTTLEQYF. In DNA, the CDR3 is TGCGCCAGCAGCCAAGATTCGACTACCCTCGAGCAGTACTTC.

The J gene is TRBJ1-2, the V gene TRBV5-1; a weak D match, TRBD1 (5 bases). This CDR3 region has 15 residues. Per germline, CDR1 SGHRS and CDR2 YFSETQ. V was pared by 2 bases and J by 0 bases, with 11 bases between. DNA for the CDR3: TGCGCCAGCAGCTTCGACAGTAGGACTAACTATGGCTACACCTTC. Residues: CASSFDSRTNYGYTF.

In nucleotides, the CDR3 is TGTGCCAGCAGCAATACATTAAGAGAGACCCAGTACTTC. It codes for CASSNTLRETQYF. V gene TRBV21-1 combines with J gene TRBJ2-5. TRBV21-1 is a known pseudogene. The CDR3 is 13 amino acids.

This clonotype was counted only a few times. The V gene is TRBV4-3, the J gene TRBJ1-3; D remains ambiguous. This CDR3 region has 13 residues. The ends were cut back, 0 bases at V and 4 bases at J, with 4 bases in the middle. The germline V gene encodes CDR1 LGHNA and CDR2 YSLEER. The CDR3 sequence is CASSQDEGNTIYF. The CDR3 coding sequence is TGCGCCAGCAGCCAAGACGAAGGAAACACCATATATTTT.

This clonotype was observed a few times. V gene TRBV15 combines with J gene TRBJ1-1; a weak D match, TRBD1 (6 bases). Trimming cost V 4 bases and J 3 bases, with 12 bases left between them. CDR1 is LNHNV, CDR2 YYDKDF, per germline (reference sequence). This CDR3 spans 14 amino acids. CDR3 residues: CATSISTGYTEAFF. DNA for the CDR3: TGTGCCACCAGCATCTCCACAGGGTACACTGAAGCTTTCTTT.

This chain joins TRBV20-1 and TRBJ2-1; D perhaps matches TRBD2 (6 bases). CDR1 and CDR2 from the germline V gene are DFQATT and SNEGSKA (reference sequence). The CDR3 contains 15 residues. V lost 0 bases and J 4 bases, leaving 13 bases between the germline ends. The CDR3: CSARDRLGSYNEQFF. DNA of the CDR3: TGCAGTGCTAGAGATAGACTCGGGAGTTACAATGAGCAGTTCTTC.

This chain connects TRBV6-2 or TRBV6-3 to TRBJ2-2; 8 bases match TRBD1. With V trimmed by 6 bases and J by 0 bases, 3 bases remained unmatched. This CDR3 has 15 amino acids. Germline V gene lookup returns CDR1 MNHEY and CDR2 SVGEGT. The CDR3 DNA sequence: TGTGCCAGCAGCTCGGGACAGGCGAACACCGGGGAGCTGTTTTTT. This gives the protein CASSSGQANTGELFF.

This chain joins TRBV5-6 and TRBJ2-7, with 10 bases matching TRBD1. The CDR3 runs 15 residues. The V and J ends lost 4 bases and 4 bases, in that order; junction bases with no gene match: 8. Germline loops: CDR1 SGHDT, CDR2 YYEEEE. The CDR3 region is CASSPLEGQGYEQYF. The CDR3 DNA reads as TGTGCCAGCAGCCCCCTGGAGGGACAGGGGTACGAGCAGTACTTC.

The chain has TRBV11-3 and TRBJ2-5; TRBD1 aligns across 7 bases. Germline assignment: CDR1 SGHNT and CDR2 YENEEA. The CDR3 totals 14 residues. Trimming at V came to 5 bases and at J to 5 bases, leaving 8 bases not matched to a gene. The CDR3 reads CASSPQGESETQYF. The CDR3 nucleotides are TGTGCCAGCAGCCCCCAGGGGGAAAGTGAGACCCAGTACTTC.

V and J are TRBV11-2 and TRBJ1-5; a weak D match, TRBD1 (5 bases). The V and J ends lost 0 bases and 6 bases respectively, with 12 bases between them. The V gene's germline CDR1 is SGHAT and CDR2 FQNNGV. This CDR3 has 15 residues. CDR3 amino acids: CASSLDLGGGQPQHF. CDR3 sequence (DNA): TGTGCCAGCAGCTTAGATCTCGGGGGTGGTCAGCCCCAGCATTTT.

V usage is TRBV3-1 and J usage is TRBJ1-3, with D maybe TRBD1 (5 bases). This CDR3 is built from 15 residues. CDR1 and CDR2 from the germline V gene are LGHDT and YNNKEL (reference sequence). V lost 4 bases, J lost 0 bases, and 10 bases lay in between. In nucleotides, the CDR3 is TGTGCCAGCAGCCCGTGGACAAACTCTGGAAACACCATATATTTT. It is translated as CASSPWTNSGNTIYF.

This clonotype showed up just a few times. CDR3: CASSWGGLSTEAFF. The CDR3 DNA sequence: TGTGCCAGCAGCTGGGGGGGGCTTTCCACTGAAGCTTTCTTT. The chain is built from TRBV11-2 and TRBJ1-1; D is possibly TRBD1 (6 bases). Germline-derived CDR1 and CDR2 are SGHAT and FQNNGV. V lost 4 bases to trimming and J lost 4 bases, with 13 bases between them. The CDR3 has 14 amino acids.

The J gene is TRBJ2-2, the V gene TRBV7-9; tentatively, D is TRBD1 (6 bases). V was clipped by 5 bases and J by 1 base, with 14 bases between them. The germline V gene encodes CDR1 SEHNR and CDR2 FQNEAQ (reference sequence). CDR3 length equals 16 residues. In DNA form, the CDR3 reads TGTGCCAGCAGCCCGCCCGCAGGGGAGAACACCGGGGAGCTGTTTTTT. It specifies CASSPPAGENTGELFF.

The sample holds a few counts of this clonotype. The chain uses TRBV2 and TRBJ2-5; 8 positions match TRBD2. CDR1 and CDR2 (germline): SNHLY, FYNNEI. CDR3 length: 14 amino acids. Trimming removed 11 bases from V and 7 bases from J; junction bases left unmatched: 15. The CDR3 protein is CARRVSGDKGTQYF. The CDR3 DNA reads as TGTGCCCGGCGGGTTAGCGGGGACAAGGGGACCCAGTACTTC.

This clonotype was recorded many times. The chain employs TRBV6-5 and TRBJ2-1; 7 positions match TRBD2. With V trimmed by 2 bases and J by 2 bases, 6 bases remained unmatched. The CDR3 sequence is 16 residues long. Germline V lookup: CDR1 MNHEY, CDR2 SVGAGI. The DNA for the CDR3 is TGTGCCAGCAGTTACCCAAGCGGGGTCCCCTACAATGAGCAGTTCTTC. Protein product: CASSYPSGVPYNEQFF.

This clonotype was counted a few times. This sequence joins TRBV27 and TRBJ2-7; 8 bases align to TRBD1. The J segment lost 7 bases and the V segment lost 5 bases, leaving 10 bases of the junction unmatched. The CDR3 runs 14 residues. Germline loops: CDR1 MNHEY, CDR2 SMNVEV (reference sequence). CDR3 nucleotide sequence: TGTGCCAGCAGTACAGCAGGGGGCGGGTGGGAGCAGTACTTC. As protein: CASSTAGGGWEQYF.